This TCR beta chain was captured in a study of blood T cell repertoires in COVID-19. In the study overall: T cells, B-cell-depleted T cells, or PBMCs supplied cDNA or gDNA.

Trimming cost V 4 bases and J 6 bases; bases outside gene matches: 3. The length of the CDR3 is 13 residues. In germline, CDR1 is MNHEY, CDR2 SVGAGI. Under the authors' procedure: The assay estimated nucleated cells by amplifying reference gene primers. Data came from immunoSEQ multiplex PCR; TCRdb stores just in-frame clones and leaves some out. Clone size and the V and J calls come from that table; the DNA yielded D and trimming. Of a few hundred thousand clones in the sample, more than 85% are singletons; the top ten hold 0.8% to 0.9%. Assignments of participants to cohorts depended upon their own reported clinical history.

The rearrangement joins TRBV6-5 to TRBJ2-1; 7 bases line up with TRBD2. This sequence originates from a woman aged 40 to 50 who had been exposed to COVID-19. The sample consisted of PBMCs or T cells enriched from blood (not recorded which). The CDR3 reads CASSFGLGNEQFF. The CDR3 DNA follows: TGTGCCAGCAGTTTCGGACTAGGCAATGAGCAGTTCTTC.